This T cell receptor beta chain was identified during a study of T cell repertoires in cytomegalovirus infection. Study-wide results and limits: Based on cumulative public TCR beta family frequency, carriers of CMV plus the relevant HLA were identified. It was HLA-C-restricted CMV-specific TCR beta clonotypes that dominated the response ex vivo.

TCRdb reanalysed the reads using MiXCR and keeps one entry per CDR3 protein. The profile shows 310,000 or so distinct CDR3 sequences, around 25% of them singletons. Germline CDR1 reads SGHTA; CDR2 reads FQGNSA. V dropped 2 bases and J dropped 3 bases, with 2 bases sitting between them. This CDR3 is 12 amino acids long. In this sample, this clonotype turned up many times. Its antigen remains unidentified. The chain carries TRBV7-2 and TRBJ1-5; the D is unclear. The source is a human donor in good health (CMV status not recorded). Some clones in this sample may be carry-over from other donors' samples. Material: PBMCs. The DNA of the CDR3 is TGTGCCAGCAGCTTATTCAATCAGCCCCAGCATTTT. Its protein is CASSLFNQPQHF. Based on the CDR3 plus reference TRBV7-2 and TRBJ1-5, the full variable domain is GAGVSQSPSNKVTEKGKDVELRCDPISGHTALYWYRQSLGQGLEFLIYFQGNSAPDKSGLPSDRFSAERTGGSVSTLTIQRTQQEDSAVYLCASSLFNQPQHFGDGTRLSIL.